This record concerns one T cell receptor (beta chain) sequence. The data were taken from a study of blood T cell repertoires in COVID-19. Study summary: Acute and convalescent COVID-19 specimens originated in the United States, Italy and Spain.

Methods used by the authors: Amplification of reference gene primers was used by the study to estimate nucleated cell counts. Measured with immunoSEQ multiplex PCR; TCRdb has only the in-frame clones, and not every one. V and J calls and clone size are as listed in that table; D and trimming were resolved from the DNA. The sample records 90,000 to 110,000 clones, approximately 87% being singletons. With 2 bases removed from V and 4 bases from J, the gap between germline ends came to 14 bases. Germline values: CDR1 LNHDA, CDR2 SQIVND (reference sequence). CDR3 length: 16 residues. Sequenced material: peripheral blood. V usage is TRBV19 and J usage is TRBJ2-2, with D possibly TRBD1 on 6 matching bases. The TCR was taken from a woman aged 55 to 70 with acute or convalescent COVID-19. For the CDR3, the DNA is TGTGCCAGTAGTATAATGGCAGGGGTGGCCACCGGGGAGCTGTTTTTT. It specifies CASSIMAGVATGELFF.